Listed below are T cell receptor beta chains from one sample, sequenced in a study of CD8 T cells in Susac syndrome. TCRdb reprocessed the immunoSEQ multiplex PCR reads with MiXCR, giving one entry per CDR3 protein. The sample holds roughly 150,000 distinct CDR3 sequences, around 96% seen once. The sequencing input was CD8+ T cells from PBMCs. The receptors stem from a human donor with multiple sclerosis. CDR3s include the opening cysteine and the closing phenylalanine or tryptophan. Each record gives: J gene, clone size, D gene, V gene, CDR3 protein, CDR3 DNA. A D gene is named only where the DNA matches it firmly. Expanded clones are given a class, and other clones once, few, many or no size at all.

J: TRBJ2-1
size: .
D: TRBD2
V: TRBV6-4
CDR3: CASSVRGGIDEQFF
DNA: TGTGCCAGCAGTGTTCGGGGGGGCATAGATGAGCAGTTCTTC

J: TRBJ2-1
size: .
D: .
V: TRBV2
CDR3: CASSEGPGLQFF
DNA: TGTGCCAGCAGTGAGGGCCCGGGATTACAGTTCTTC

J: TRBJ2-2
size: .
D: TRBD1
V: TRBV3-1
CDR3: CASSRDRGNTGELFF
DNA: TGTGCCAGCAGCCGGGACAGGGGGAACACCGGGGAGCTGTTTTTT

J: TRBJ1-1
size: .
D: .
V: TRBV6-1
CDR3: CASTPRTVPRGNTEAFF
DNA: TGTGCCAGCACACCCCGAACCGTCCCTAGGGGGAACACTGAAGCTTTCTTT

J: TRBJ1-4
size: once
D: .
V: TRBV6-2/TRBV6-3
CDR3: CASSYPMDTLIF
DNA: TGTGCCAGCAGTTACCCTATGGACACCCTCATTTTT

J: TRBJ2-7
size: once
D: .
V: TRBV3-1
CDR3: CASSLSVGPYEQYF
DNA: TGTGCCAGCAGCCTCTCCGTCGGACCCTACGAGCAGTACTTC

J: TRBJ1-2
size: .
D: .
V: TRBV12-3/TRBV12-4
CDR3: CASSLGGLDGYTF
DNA: TGTGCCAGCAGTTTGGGAGGACTTGATGGCTACACCTTC

J: TRBJ1-1
size: once
D: .
V: TRBV20-1
CDR3: CSARTAENTEAFF
DNA: TGCAGTGCTCGGACCGCCGAAAACACTGAAGCTTTCTTT

J: TRBJ2-3
size: .
D: TRBD2
V: TRBV29-1
CDR3: CSVVLVGLAGPDTQYF
DNA: TGCAGCGTTGTCCTAGTCGGGCTAGCGGGGCCAGATACGCAGTATTTT

J: TRBJ2-7
size: .
D: TRBD1
V: TRBV13
CDR3: CASSSRDRGSYEQYF
DNA: TGTGCCAGCAGCTCGAGGGACAGGGGCTCCTACGAGCAGTACTTC

J: TRBJ2-3
size: .
D: .
V: TRBV30
CDR3: CAGSRPINTDTQYF
DNA: TGTGCTGGTTCGAGGCCCATCAACACAGATACGCAGTATTTT

J: TRBJ1-2
size: .
D: .
V: TRBV7-9
CDR3: CASSATVVHYGYTF
DNA: TGTGCCAGCAGCGCGACAGTCGTTCACTATGGCTACACCTTC

J: TRBJ1-5
size: few
D: .
V: TRBV7-9
CDR3: CASSRQGNQPQHF
DNA: TGTGCCAGCAGTCGCCAGGGGAATCAGCCCCAGCATTTT

J: TRBJ1-5
size: once
D: .
V: TRBV13
CDR3: CASSLGQRPQHF
DNA: TGTGCCAGCAGCTTAGGACAGAGGCCCCAGCATTTT

J: TRBJ2-2
size: once
D: .
V: TRBV5-1
CDR3: CASRQNTGELFF
DNA: TGCGCCAGCAGACAAAACACCGGGGAGCTGTTTTTT